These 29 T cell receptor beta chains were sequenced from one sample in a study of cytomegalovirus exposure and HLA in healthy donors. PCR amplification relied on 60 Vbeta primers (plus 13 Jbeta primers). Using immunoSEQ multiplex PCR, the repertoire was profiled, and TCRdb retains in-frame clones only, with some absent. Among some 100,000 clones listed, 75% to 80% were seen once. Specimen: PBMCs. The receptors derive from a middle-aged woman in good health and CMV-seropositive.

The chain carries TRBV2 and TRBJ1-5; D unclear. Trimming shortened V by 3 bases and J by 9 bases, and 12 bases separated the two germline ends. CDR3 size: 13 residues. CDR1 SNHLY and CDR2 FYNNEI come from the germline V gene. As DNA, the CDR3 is TGTGCCAGCAGTGATGACGGTTCGGGGCCCCAGCATTTT. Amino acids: CASSDDGSGPQHF.

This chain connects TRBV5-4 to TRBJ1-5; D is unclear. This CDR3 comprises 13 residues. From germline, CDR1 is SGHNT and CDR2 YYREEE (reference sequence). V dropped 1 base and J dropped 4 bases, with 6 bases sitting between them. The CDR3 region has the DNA TGTGCCAGCAGCTTGTTCGGGAATCAGCCCCAGCATTTT. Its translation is CASSLFGNQPQHF.

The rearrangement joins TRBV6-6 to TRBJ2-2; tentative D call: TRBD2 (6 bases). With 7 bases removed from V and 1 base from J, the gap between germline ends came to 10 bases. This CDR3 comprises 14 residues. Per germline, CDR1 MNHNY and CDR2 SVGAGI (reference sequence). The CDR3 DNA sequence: TGTGCCAGCACCGTCGGGGGGAACACCGGGGAGCTGTTTTTT. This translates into CASTVGGNTGELFF.

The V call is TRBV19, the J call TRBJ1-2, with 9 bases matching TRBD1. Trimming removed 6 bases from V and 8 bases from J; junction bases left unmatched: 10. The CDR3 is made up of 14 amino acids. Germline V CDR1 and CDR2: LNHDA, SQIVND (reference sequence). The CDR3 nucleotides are TGTGCCAGTAGCGCCGGGACAGGGCCGTTCGGCTACACCTTC. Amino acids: CASSAGTGPFGYTF.

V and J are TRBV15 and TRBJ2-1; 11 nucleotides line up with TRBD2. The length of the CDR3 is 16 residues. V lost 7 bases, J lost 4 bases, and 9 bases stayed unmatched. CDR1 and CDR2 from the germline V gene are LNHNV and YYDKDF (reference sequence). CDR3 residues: CATTRGLAELYNEQFF. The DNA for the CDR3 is TGTGCCACCACCAGGGGACTAGCGGAACTGTACAATGAGCAGTTCTTC.

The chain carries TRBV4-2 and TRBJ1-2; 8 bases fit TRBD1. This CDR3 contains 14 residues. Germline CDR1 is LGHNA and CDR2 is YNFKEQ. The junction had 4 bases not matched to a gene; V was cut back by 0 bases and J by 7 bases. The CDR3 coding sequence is TGTGCCAGCAGCCAAGACCAGGGGGCGGGTGGCTACACCTTC. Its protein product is CASSQDQGAGGYTF.

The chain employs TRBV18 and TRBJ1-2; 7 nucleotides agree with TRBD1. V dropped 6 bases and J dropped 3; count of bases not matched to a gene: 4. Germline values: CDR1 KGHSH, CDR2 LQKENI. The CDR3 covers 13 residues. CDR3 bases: TGTGCCAGCTCCCCCAGGGGGGACTATGGCTACACCTTC. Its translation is CASSPRGDYGYTF.

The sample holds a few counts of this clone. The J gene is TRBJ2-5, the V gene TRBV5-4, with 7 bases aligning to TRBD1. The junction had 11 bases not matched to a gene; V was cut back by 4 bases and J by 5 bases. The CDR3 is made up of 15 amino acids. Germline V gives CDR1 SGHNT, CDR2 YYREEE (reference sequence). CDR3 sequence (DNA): TGTGCCAGCAGCGCAACTACAGGGGATTGGGAGACCCAGTACTTC. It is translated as CASSATTGDWETQYF.

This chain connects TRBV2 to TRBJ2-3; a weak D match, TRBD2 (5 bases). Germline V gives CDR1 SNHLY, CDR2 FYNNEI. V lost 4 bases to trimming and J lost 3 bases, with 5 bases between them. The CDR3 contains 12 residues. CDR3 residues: CASSGGTDTQYF. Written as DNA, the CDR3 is TGTGCCAGCAGTGGCGGGACAGATACGCAGTATTTT.

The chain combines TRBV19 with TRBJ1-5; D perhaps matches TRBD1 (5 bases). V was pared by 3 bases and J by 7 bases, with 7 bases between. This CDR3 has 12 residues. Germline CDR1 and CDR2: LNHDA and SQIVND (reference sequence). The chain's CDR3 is CASSIAGQPQHF. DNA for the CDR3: TGTGCCAGTAGTATCGCAGGGCAGCCCCAGCATTTT.

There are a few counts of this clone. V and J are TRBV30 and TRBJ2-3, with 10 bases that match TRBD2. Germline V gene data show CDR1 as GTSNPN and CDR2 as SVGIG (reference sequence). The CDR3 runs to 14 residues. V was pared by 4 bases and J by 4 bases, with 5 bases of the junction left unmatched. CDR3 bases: TGTGCCTGGAAAGCTAGCGGGGGAGCAGATACGCAGTATTTT. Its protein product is CAWKASGGADTQYF.

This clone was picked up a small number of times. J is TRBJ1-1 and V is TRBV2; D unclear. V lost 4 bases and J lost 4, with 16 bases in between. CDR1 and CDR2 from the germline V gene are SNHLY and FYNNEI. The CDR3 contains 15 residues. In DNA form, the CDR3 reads TGTGCCAGCAGTGGTAAAGGAGGGATGGGCACTGAAGCTTTCTTT. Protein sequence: CASSGKGGMGTEAFF.

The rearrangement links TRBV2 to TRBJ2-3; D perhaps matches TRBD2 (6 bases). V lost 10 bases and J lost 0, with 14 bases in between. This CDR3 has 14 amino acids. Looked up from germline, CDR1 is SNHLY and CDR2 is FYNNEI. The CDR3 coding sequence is TGTGCCACCAGAATCGGGGGTAGCACAGATACGCAGTATTTT. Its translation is CATRIGGSTDTQYF.

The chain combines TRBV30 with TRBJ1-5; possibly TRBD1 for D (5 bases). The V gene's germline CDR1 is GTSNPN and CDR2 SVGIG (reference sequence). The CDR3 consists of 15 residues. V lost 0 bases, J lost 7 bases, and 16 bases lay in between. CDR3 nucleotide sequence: TGTGCCTGGAGTGTAGGGGCGGGGTTGGGGCAGCCCCAGCATTTT. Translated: CAWSVGAGLGQPQHF. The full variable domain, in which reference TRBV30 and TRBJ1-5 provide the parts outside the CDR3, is SQTIHQWPATLVQPVGSPLSLECTVEGTSNPNLYWYRQAAGRGLQLLFYSVGIGQISSEVPQNLSASRPQDRQFILSSKKLLLSDSGFYLCAWSVGAGLGQPQHFGDGTRLSIL.

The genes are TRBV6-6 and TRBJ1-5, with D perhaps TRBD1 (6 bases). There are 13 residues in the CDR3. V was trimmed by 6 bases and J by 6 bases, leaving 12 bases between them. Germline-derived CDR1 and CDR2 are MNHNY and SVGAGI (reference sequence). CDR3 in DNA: TGTGCCAGCAGAACAGGGTTCAGTCAGCCCCAGCATTTT. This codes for CASRTGFSQPQHF.

DNA for the CDR3: TGTGCCAGCAGCTTGGATCAGGGGCGGGTTGAAAAACTGTTTTTT. Translating it yields CASSLDQGRVEKLFF. J is TRBJ1-4 and V is TRBV5-5; a weak D match, TRBD1 (6 bases). The CDR3 consists of 15 residues. From germline, CDR1 is SGHKS and CDR2 YYEKEE (reference sequence). The germline V and J ends were trimmed by 0 bases and 7 bases, with 13 bases remaining between them.

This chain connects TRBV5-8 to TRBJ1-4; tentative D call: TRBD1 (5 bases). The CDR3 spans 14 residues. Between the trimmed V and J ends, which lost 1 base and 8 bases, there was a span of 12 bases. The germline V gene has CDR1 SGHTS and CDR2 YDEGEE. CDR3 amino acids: CASSLYQGEEKLFF. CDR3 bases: TGTGCCAGCAGCTTGTACCAGGGTGAAGAAAAACTGTTTTTT.

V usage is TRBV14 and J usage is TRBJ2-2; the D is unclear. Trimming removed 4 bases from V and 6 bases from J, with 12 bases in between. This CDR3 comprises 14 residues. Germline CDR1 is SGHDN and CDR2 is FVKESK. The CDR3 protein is CASSLDSLSGELFF. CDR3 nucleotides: TGTGCCAGCAGCCTTGACTCCCTATCCGGGGAGCTGTTTTTT.

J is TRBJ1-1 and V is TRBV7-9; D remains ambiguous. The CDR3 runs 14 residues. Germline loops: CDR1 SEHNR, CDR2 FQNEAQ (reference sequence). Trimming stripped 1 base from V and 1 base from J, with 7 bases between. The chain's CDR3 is CASSLDGENTEAFF. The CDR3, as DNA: TGTGCCAGCAGCTTAGACGGAGAGAACACTGAAGCTTTCTTT. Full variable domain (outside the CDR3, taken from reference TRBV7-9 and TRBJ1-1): DTGVSQNPRHKITKRGQNVTFRCDPISEHNRLYWYRQTLGQGPEFLTYFQNEAQLEKSRLLSDRFSAERPKGSFSTLEIQRTEQGDSAMYLCASSLDGENTEAFFGQGTRLTVV.

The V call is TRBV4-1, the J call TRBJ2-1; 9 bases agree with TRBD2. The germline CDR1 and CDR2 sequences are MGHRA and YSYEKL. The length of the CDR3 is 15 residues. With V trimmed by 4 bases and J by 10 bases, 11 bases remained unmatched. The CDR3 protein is CASSPASGTQMEQFF. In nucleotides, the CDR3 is TGCGCCAGCAGCCCGGCTAGCGGGACCCAAATGGAGCAGTTCTTC.

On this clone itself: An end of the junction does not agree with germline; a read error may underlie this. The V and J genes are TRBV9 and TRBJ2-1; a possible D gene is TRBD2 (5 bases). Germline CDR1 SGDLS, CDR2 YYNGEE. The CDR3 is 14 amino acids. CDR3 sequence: CASSVASSHNEQFF. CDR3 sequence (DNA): TGTGCCAGCAGCGTGGCTAGCTCCCACAATGAGCAGTTCTTC.

CDR3 sequence: CASGEGQGHNEQFF. The CDR3 DNA follows: TGCGCCAGCGGGGAGGGACAGGGACACAATGAGCAGTTCTTC. This chain uses TRBV4-1 with TRBJ2-1, with TRBD1 matching over 9 bases. Germline CDR1 MGHRA, CDR2 YSYEKL. The ends lost 8 bases at V and 5 bases at J; junction bases unmatched: 7. The CDR3 length is 14 residues.

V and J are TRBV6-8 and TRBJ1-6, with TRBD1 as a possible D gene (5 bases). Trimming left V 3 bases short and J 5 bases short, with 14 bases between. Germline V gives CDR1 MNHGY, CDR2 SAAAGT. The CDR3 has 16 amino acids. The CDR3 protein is CASSYCREGDNSPLHF. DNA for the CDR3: TGTGCCAGCAGTTATTGTAGGGAAGGGGATAATTCACCCCTCCACTTT.

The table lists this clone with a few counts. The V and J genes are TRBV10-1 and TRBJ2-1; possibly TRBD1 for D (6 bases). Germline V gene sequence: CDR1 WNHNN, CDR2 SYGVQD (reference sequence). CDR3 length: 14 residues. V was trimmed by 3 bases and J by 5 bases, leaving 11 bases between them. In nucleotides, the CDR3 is TGCGCCAGCAGTGATCGGACAGTGAACAATGAGCAGTTCTTC. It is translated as CASSDRTVNNEQFF.

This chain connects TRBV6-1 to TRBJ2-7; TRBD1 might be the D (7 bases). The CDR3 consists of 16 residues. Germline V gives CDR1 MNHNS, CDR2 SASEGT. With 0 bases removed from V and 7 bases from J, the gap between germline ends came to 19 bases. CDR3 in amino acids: CASSEATGTWGSEQYF. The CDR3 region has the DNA TGTGCCAGCAGTGAAGCGACAGGGACTTGGGGGTCTGAGCAGTACTTC.

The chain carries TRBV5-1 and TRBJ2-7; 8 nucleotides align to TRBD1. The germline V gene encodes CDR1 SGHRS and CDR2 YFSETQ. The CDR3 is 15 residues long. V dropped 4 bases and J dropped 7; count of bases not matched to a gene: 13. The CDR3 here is CASSHSGQGRREQYF. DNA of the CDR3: TGCGCCAGCAGCCACTCCGGACAGGGCCGGCGGGAGCAGTACTTC.

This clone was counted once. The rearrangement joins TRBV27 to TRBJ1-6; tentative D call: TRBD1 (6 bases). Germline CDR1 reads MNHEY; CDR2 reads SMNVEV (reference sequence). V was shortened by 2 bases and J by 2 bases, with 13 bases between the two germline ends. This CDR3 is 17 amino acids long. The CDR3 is CASSLVQGTTYNSPLHF. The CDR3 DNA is TGTGCCAGCAGTTTAGTCCAGGGGACAACCTATAATTCACCCCTCCACTTT.

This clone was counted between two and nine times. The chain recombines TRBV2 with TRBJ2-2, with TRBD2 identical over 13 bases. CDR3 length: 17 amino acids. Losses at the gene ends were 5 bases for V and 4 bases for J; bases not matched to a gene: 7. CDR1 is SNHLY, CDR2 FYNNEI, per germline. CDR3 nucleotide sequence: TGTGCCAGCAGTAATGATTGGACTAGCGGGAGCACCGGGGAGCTGTTTTTT. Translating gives CASSNDWTSGSTGELFF.

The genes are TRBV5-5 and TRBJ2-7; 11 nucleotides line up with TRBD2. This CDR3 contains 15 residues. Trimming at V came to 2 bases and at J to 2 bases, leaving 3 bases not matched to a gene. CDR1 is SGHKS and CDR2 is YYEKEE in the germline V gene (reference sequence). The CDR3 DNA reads TGTGCCAGCAGCTTTCTAGCGGGGGGCACCTACGAGCAGTACTTC. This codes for CASSFLAGGTYEQYF.